This entry describes one T cell receptor (beta chain). This clone's antigen is unknown. No much larger clone exists at a distance of one base, and base qualities are not known. The data stem from a study of OX40 agonist ivuxolimab in advanced cancers. Looking at the study overall: The costimulatory receptor OX40 (CD134) was targeted by ivuxolimab, a fully human IgG2 agonistic monoclonal antibody. Among the roughly 54 dose-escalation patients, around 19 had hepatocellular carcinoma, 15 or so melanoma, 9 renal cell carcinoma and 9 head and neck cancer. The paper reports the monotherapy dose-escalation portion (N of about 54 patients) of the phase I ivuxolimab trial. The dose-escalation cohort was over 70% male with a mean age of roughly 62 years, ranging from roughly 20 to 80. Prior anti-PD-1, anti-PD-L1 or anti-CTLA-4 therapy was permitted, and checkpoint inhibitors had been received by less than 45% of dose-escalation patients. Three dose-escalation patients achieved partial responses, one with hepatocellular carcinoma and two with cutaneous melanoma. Intravenous ivuxolimab was administered to patients every 2 weeks at six dose levels: 0.01, 0.1, 0.3, 1.5, 3 and 10 mg/kg. Peripheral TCRbeta sequencing aimed to test whether ivuxolimab altered TCR sequence diversity and caused clonal T-cell expansion.

Genomic DNA was isolated from the sorted cells so that the TCRbeta CDR3 region could be sequenced. TCRbeta CDR3 regions were sequenced using the immunoSEQ Assay. Sourced from immuneACCESS, this table was stored by TCRdb with only in-frame sequences that have V and J called. A share of the clones is absent; for the studies checked, an unresolved V gene accounts for under half, and the remainder has no known explanation. The sample table holds over 85,000 clones, of which approximately 93% were seen once. The ten largest clones represent about 0.3% of the sample. CDR1 and CDR2, per the germline V gene, are ENHRY and SYGVKD. Trimming removed 4 bases from V and 0 bases from J, leaving 7 bases between the germline ends. Taken from cysteine to phenylalanine, the CDR3 has 14 residues. Only the CDR3 region is kept as DNA, spanning 42 bases read in frame from base 1. The trial excluded patients who had a history of autoimmune disease or were on systemic immunosuppression. Peripheral blood for TCR sequencing was collected from all dose cohorts at baseline, on cycle 4 day 1, and on cycle 7 day 1. Samples came from an open-label, multicenter, first-in-human phase I dose-escalation trial of ivuxolimab. Adults with locally advanced or metastatic melanoma, renal cell carcinoma, hepatocellular carcinoma or head and neck squamous cell carcinoma were enrolled in the trial. Before TCR sequencing, CD4+ T cells and CD8+ T cells were sorted from peripheral blood as separate populations.

The full study reports these points: At doses from 0.1 to 3.0 mg/kg, clonal expansion was seen in both CD4+ and CD8+ blood T cells between baseline and week 6. In the 0.1-3.0 mg/kg groups, partial responders were among the patients with the lowest normalized peripheral clonal expansion, particularly in CD8+ T cells. Low levels of normalized T-cell clonal expansion were also seen in some nonresponding patients. On average, CD8+ T cells showed more expanded clones than CD4+ T cells after ivuxolimab. Antigen specificity was not determined for the clonally expanded peripheral T cells.

The source material was CD4+ or CD8+ T cells sorted from blood, sampled in a trial of the OX40 agonist ivuxolimab. This chain is built from TRBV10-3 and TRBJ2-1; no D gene call is confident. The clonotype comes from an adult with an advanced solid tumor such as melanoma, head and neck, liver or kidney cancer. The DNA is as follows: TGTGCCATCAGTGCTGTGAGCTCCTACAATGAGCAGTTCTTC. Protein translation: CAISAVSSYNEQFF.